These 25 T cell receptor beta chains were all obtained from the same sample, sequenced in a study of cytomegalovirus exposure and HLA in healthy donors. Primers: 60 Vbeta forward and 13 Jbeta reverse. The method was immunoSEQ multiplex PCR; TCRdb's version includes in-frame clones alone and lacks a portion of them. This sample carries 60,000 to 70,000 clones, under 80% of them seen once, and the ten largest clones take approximately 4.8%. Sequences were obtained from PBMCs. These receptors were obtained from a male donor in good health and CMV-seropositive.

This chain links TRBV5-4 with TRBJ2-1; 7 bases agree with TRBD1. The CDR3 consists of 15 residues. J gave up 10 bases and V 2 bases, and 12 bases lay outside the gene matches. Germline assignment: CDR1 SGHNT and CDR2 YYREEE (reference sequence). This CDR3 is CASSLGDRDNREQFF. The CDR3 DNA reads TGTGCCAGCAGCTTAGGAGACAGGGACAATAGAGAGCAGTTCTTC.

This clone was observed once. This sample includes further DNA sequences coding for the same CDR3. This rearrangement joins TRBV2 to TRBJ2-7, with 7 bases that match TRBD1. V lost 1 base and J lost 4; bases outside the gene matches: 10. This CDR3 contains 16 residues. The germline CDR1 and CDR2 sequences are SNHLY and FYNNEI. CDR3 DNA: TGTGCCAGCAGTGAAGAGGAAGGGGGCGTAGGTTACGAGCAGTACTTC. This codes for CASSEEEGGVGYEQYF.

The chain links TRBV19 to TRBJ1-1, with no clear D. In germline, CDR1 is LNHDA, CDR2 SQIVND (reference sequence). The CDR3 loop spans 16 amino acids. V lost 10 bases and J lost 0, with 21 bases in between. The CDR3 DNA reads as TGTGCCACTAGAAGGAGGGCAGATAACATGAACACTGAAGCTTTCTTT. This translates into CATRRRADNMNTEAFF.

In this sample, this clone turned up once. The gene calls are TRBV12-1 and TRBJ2-3; the D call in the table, TRBD2, was not verified against the DNA. TRBV12-1 is described as a pseudogene. The CDR3 is 18 residues long. The CDR3 reads CASSACRGAHGDTDTQYF. The CDR3 DNA is TGTGCCAGCAGCGCGTGCCGCGGGGCCCATGGAGACACAGATACGCAGTATTTT.

This clone was counted a few times. V and J are TRBV6-1 and TRBJ2-7; possible D gene TRBD2, 5 bases. The V end lost 8 bases, the J end lost 1 base, and 18 bases lay between the germline ends. The CDR3 is 15 residues long. CDR1 and CDR2 from the germline V gene are MNHNS and SASEGT. The CDR3 DNA reads TGTGCCAGCGCCGATATAACCACGGGATCCTACGAGCAGTACTTC. Amino acids: CASADITTGSYEQYF.

The chain links TRBV7-8 to TRBJ2-2, with D hard to call. This CDR3 has 12 amino acids. Germline lookup yields CDR1 SGHVS and CDR2 FQNEAQ. V gave up 2 bases and J gave up 5 bases, with 3 bases separating them. Here the CDR3 DNA reads TGTGCCAGCAGCTTACTTACCGGGGAGCTGTTTTTT. Residues: CASSLLTGELFF.

The V gene is TRBV7-2, the J gene TRBJ1-5; a weak D match, TRBD1 (5 bases). This CDR3 is 13 amino acids long. Looked up from germline, CDR1 is SGHTA and CDR2 is FQGNSA. Trimming removed 1 base from V and 5 bases from J, with 6 bases in between. In DNA, the CDR3 is TGTGCCAGCAGCTTAGGACAGTATCAGCCCCAGCATTTT. The encoded protein is CASSLGQYQPQHF.

This clone was detected only a few times. This chain joins TRBV30 and TRBJ1-1, with TRBD1 matching 7 bases. The V gene end was trimmed by 5 bases and the J gene end by 4 bases; junction bases not matched to a gene: 1. CDR3 length: 11 residues. Germline CDR1 is GTSNPN and CDR2 is SVGIG (reference sequence). Written as DNA, the CDR3 is TGTGCCTGGGGACAGGTCACTGAAGCTTTCTTT. Translated: CAWGQVTEAFF.

V is TRBV4-2 and J is TRBJ2-1; 9 bases agree with TRBD1. The CDR3 has 16 amino acids. V lost 2 bases to trimming and J lost 3 bases; unmatched junction nucleotides: 5. The V gene's germline CDR1 is LGHNA and CDR2 YNFKEQ. In DNA, the CDR3 is TGTGCCAGCAGCCAATGGACAGGGGTGGACTACAATGAGCAGTTCTTC. Amino acid sequence: CASSQWTGVDYNEQFF.

The rearrangement joins TRBV7-6 to TRBJ2-2; possible D gene TRBD1, 6 bases. CDR3 length equals 18 residues. Germline V gene lookup returns CDR1 SGHVS and CDR2 FNYEAQ. Trimming left V 0 bases short and J 0 bases short, with 14 bases between. The CDR3 region has the DNA TGTGCCAGCAGCTTAGCACAGGGAAGAGAGGCGAACACCGGGGAGCTGTTTTTT. Its translation is CASSLAQGREANTGELFF. Full variable domain (rest looked up from reference TRBV7-6 and TRBJ2-2): GAGVSQSPRYKVTKRGQDVALRCDPISGHVSLYWYRQALGQGPEFLTYFNYEAQQDKSGLPNDRFSAERPEGSISTLTIQRTEQRDSAMYRCASSLAQGREANTGELFFGEGSRLTVL.

This clone appeared a single time. V is TRBV4-3 and J is TRBJ1-5; D gene uncertain. Germline V gives CDR1 LGHNA, CDR2 YSLEER. The CDR3 loop spans 14 amino acids. V shed 6 bases and J shed 2 bases, with 11 bases lying between them. The CDR3 DNA reads TGCGCCAGCAGTTATCACCGGGGCAATCAGCCCCAGCATTTT. Translating gives CASSYHRGNQPQHF.

This clone was seen only once. This chain connects TRBV27 to TRBJ2-1, with 9 bases that match TRBD2. The CDR3 spans 16 residues. Germline values: CDR1 MNHEY, CDR2 SMNVEV (reference sequence). The trim removed 2 bases at V and 0 bases at J, leaving 2 bases unmatched. CDR3 in amino acids: CASSLRRGGSYNEQFF. In DNA, the CDR3 is TGTGCCAGCAGTTTAAGGCGGGGGGGCTCCTACAATGAGCAGTTCTTC.

This chain uses TRBV20-1 with TRBJ2-7; a weak D match, TRBD2 (6 bases). Germline V lookup: CDR1 DFQATT, CDR2 SNEGSKA (reference sequence). V gave up 6 bases and J gave up 5 bases, with 11 bases separating them. The CDR3 sequence is 11 residues long. CDR3 in DNA: TGCAGTGCAAGACTAGTGGACGAGCAGTACTTC. Translating gives CSARLVDEQYF.

The chain recombines TRBV11-2 with TRBJ2-5, with 9 nucleotides matching TRBD2. Looked up from germline, CDR1 is SGHAT and CDR2 is FQNNGV. The CDR3 totals 15 residues. V lost 2 bases and J lost 4; bases outside the gene matches: 5. CDR3 residues: CASSLQRGVRETQYF. CDR3 coding DNA: TGTGCCAGCAGCTTACAGCGGGGGGTCCGAGAGACCCAGTACTTC.

The chain has TRBV7-6 and TRBJ1-5; 9 bases map to TRBD1. V was pared by 1 base and J by 6 bases, with 4 bases of the junction left unmatched. The CDR3 contains 15 residues. Looked up from germline, CDR1 is SGHVS and CDR2 is FNYEAQ. This CDR3 is CASSLDRGLGQPQHF. The CDR3 region has the DNA TGTGCCAGCAGCTTAGACAGGGGGCTGGGTCAGCCCCAGCATTTT.

J is TRBJ1-2 and V is TRBV29-1; D is undetermined. Germline V gene sequence: CDR1 SQVTM, CDR2 ANQGSEA. The length of the CDR3 is 12 residues. V was clipped by 7 bases and J by 0 bases, with 9 bases between them. This CDR3 reads CSARRANYGYTF. CDR3 coding DNA: TGCAGCGCACGACGGGCTAACTATGGCTACACCTTC.

This chain links TRBV7-9 with TRBJ1-4, with D perhaps TRBD1 (5 bases). Germline CDR1 and CDR2: SEHNR and FQNEAQ (reference sequence). CDR3 length equals 14 residues. V was cut by 5 bases and J by 8 bases, with 15 bases left in between. The CDR3 DNA follows: TGTGCCAGCAGCGGGGTAGGGGTAGCCGAAAAACTGTTTTTT. As protein: CASSGVGVAEKLFF.

The chain joins TRBV4-2 to TRBJ1-3, with a weak D call TRBD1 (5 bases). This CDR3 contains 15 residues. V gave up 0 bases and J gave up 6 bases, with 12 bases separating them. The germline CDR1 and CDR2 sequences are LGHNA and YNFKEQ. The CDR3 reads CASSQDKPGQNTIYF. The CDR3 nucleotides are TGTGCCAGCAGCCAAGATAAACCAGGGCAAAACACCATATATTTT.

This rearrangement joins TRBV9 to TRBJ1-4; TRBD1 aligns across 8 bases. The CDR3 runs 17 residues. Germline trimming cut 3 bases from V and 2 bases from J; bases unmatched to any gene: 9. Germline V gives CDR1 SGDLS, CDR2 YYNGEE. Here the CDR3 reads CASSEMDRAWTNEKLFF. The CDR3 DNA follows: TGTGCCAGCAGCGAAATGGACAGGGCTTGGACTAATGAAAAACTGTTTTTT.

The chain employs TRBV6-5 and TRBJ1-1; D perhaps matches TRBD1 (6 bases). Germline CDR1 reads MNHEY; CDR2 reads SVGAGI. The CDR3 contains 15 residues. V lost 0 bases and J 2 bases, leaving 10 bases between the germline ends. As DNA, the CDR3 is TGTGCCAGCAGTTACTCCGGACAGCTCAACACTGAAGCTTTCTTT. Protein product: CASSYSGQLNTEAFF.

The DNA for the CDR3 is TGCGCCAGCAGCCGGACAGTTTTCCGCAACACCGGGGAGCTGTTTTTT. This sequence encodes CASSRTVFRNTGELFF. The gene calls are TRBV4-1 and TRBJ2-2; possible D gene TRBD1, 6 bases. Germline CDR1 and CDR2: MGHRA and YSYEKL. The CDR3 totals 16 residues. V lost 4 bases, J lost 2 bases, and 14 bases lay in between.

The chain uses TRBV2 and TRBJ2-1; a weak D match, TRBD1 (6 bases). The germline CDR1 and CDR2 sequences are SNHLY and FYNNEI. V was trimmed by 6 bases and J by 3 bases, leaving 15 bases between them. The CDR3 consists of 15 residues. This CDR3 is CASRGSTGSYNEQFF. CDR3 coding DNA: TGTGCCAGCAGGGGATCGACAGGTAGCTACAATGAGCAGTTCTTC. Looking up the rest from reference TRBV2 and TRBJ2-1 gives the full variable domain: EPEVTQTPSHQVTQMGQEVILRCVPISNHLYFYWYRQILGQKVEFLVSFYNNEISEKSEIFDDQFSVERPDGSNFTLKIRSTKLEDSAMYFCASRGSTGSYNEQFFGPGTRLTVL.

V usage is TRBV7-9 and J usage is TRBJ1-2; TRBD1 is a possible D gene (5 bases). V was shortened by 2 bases and J by 2 bases, with 18 bases between the two germline ends. CDR3 length equals 17 residues. Germline-derived CDR1 and CDR2 are SEHNR and FQNEAQ (reference sequence). CDR3 amino acids: CASSLPPTTDANYGYTF. CDR3 coding DNA: TGTGCCAGCAGCTTACCACCCACGACAGACGCGAACTATGGCTACACCTTC.

The V gene is TRBV2, the J gene TRBJ2-7; TRBD1 aligns across 8 bases. After removal of 9 bases from V and 6 bases from J, the junction contained 13 bases not matched to a gene. The germline gives CDR1 SNHLY, CDR2 FYNNEI. The CDR3 has 14 residues. The CDR3 sequence is CASCPGGELGEQYF. The DNA of the CDR3 is TGTGCCAGTTGTCCAGGGGGCGAGTTAGGCGAGCAGTACTTC.

V usage is TRBV29-1 and J usage is TRBJ2-4, with D hard to call. The CDR3 consists of 14 residues. Per the germline V gene, CDR1 is SQVTM and CDR2 is ANQGSEA. The V gene lost 4 bases and the J gene lost 2 bases, with 12 bases spanning the gap. CDR3 region: CSVGQDTTKNIQYF. The CDR3 coding sequence is TGCAGCGTTGGCCAAGACACAACCAAAAACATTCAGTACTTC.